A single sample is the source of the 7 T cell receptor beta chains below, sequenced in a study of blood T cell repertoires in COVID-19. This table comes from immunoSEQ multiplex PCR, and its TCRdb copy is limited to in-frame clones, with some not included. This sample has 200,000 to 250,000 clones; roughly 84% occur once, and the top ten carry around 2%. The specimen was peripheral blood. The receptors come from a woman aged 55-70 years with acute or convalescent COVID-19.

The chain combines TRBV6-1 with TRBJ1-5, with a weak D call TRBD1 (6 bases). The CDR3 has 13 amino acids. V shed 2 bases and J shed 5 bases, with 7 bases lying between them. In germline, CDR1 is MNHNS, CDR2 SASEGT. CDR3 residues: CASSEYRDQPQHF. In nucleotides, the CDR3 is TGTGCCAGCAGTGAATACAGGGATCAGCCCCAGCATTTT.

CDR3 coding DNA: TGTGCCAGCAGTGAAGTGACAGGGGTCTCCGGGGAGCTGTTTTTT. Translated, it gives CASSEVTGVSGELFF. This chain connects TRBV6-1 to TRBJ2-2; 8 nucleotides match TRBD1. V gave up 1 base and J gave up 6 bases; unmatched junction bases: 4. The CDR3 consists of 15 residues. Germline-derived CDR1 and CDR2 are MNHNS and SASEGT.

CDR3 in amino acids: CAISESGGTNTGELFF. CDR3 DNA sequence: TGTGCCATCAGTGAGTCGGGGGGGACGAACACCGGGGAGCTGTTTTTT. The rearrangement joins TRBV10-3 to TRBJ2-2; 7 bases agree with TRBD2. CDR3 length: 16 amino acids. With 0 bases clipped from V and 0 bases from J, the junction kept 1 base outside the gene matches. Germline CDR1 is ENHRY and CDR2 is SYGVKD.

The chain is built from TRBV19 and TRBJ1-2, with TRBD1 matching 10 bases. CDR3 length: 14 residues. CDR1 and CDR2 from the germline V gene are LNHDA and SQIVND (reference sequence). V was pared by 6 bases and J by 4 bases, with 5 bases of the junction left unmatched. CDR3 sequence: CASRPGQGGYGYTF. DNA of the CDR3: TGTGCCAGTAGGCCAGGACAGGGGGGCTATGGCTACACCTTC. The full variable domain, rest sourced from reference TRBV19 and TRBJ1-2, is DGGITQSPKYLFRKEGQNVTLSCEQNLNHDAMYWYRQDPGQGLRLIYYSQIVNDFQKGDIAEGYSVSREKKESFPLTVTSAQKNPTAFYLCASRPGQGGYGYTFGSGTRLTVV.

The V and J genes are TRBV2 and TRBJ1-1; D is perhaps TRBD1 (5 bases). Germline CDR1 reads SNHLY; CDR2 reads FYNNEI. The CDR3 is 17 amino acids. The V end lost 3 bases, the J end lost 0 bases, and 17 bases lay between the germline ends. The CDR3 region is CASSDGANRFLNTEAFF. The CDR3 nucleotides read TGTGCCAGCAGTGATGGGGCTAACAGATTCCTGAACACTGAAGCTTTCTTT.

The rearrangement joins TRBV5-1 to TRBJ2-7, with 8 nucleotides matching TRBD1. This CDR3 is built from 14 residues. Germline-derived CDR1 and CDR2 are SGHRS and YFSETQ. The V segment lost 4 bases and the J segment 5 bases; nucleotides outside the gene matches: 8. The CDR3 nucleotides are TGCGCCAGCAGCCACCCGGACAGGGCCAACGAGCAGTACTTC. Translating it yields CASSHPDRANEQYF.

The CDR3 DNA reads as TGTGCCAGCAACCCAGGGGGGCGGGGGGAGCTGTTTTTT. It specifies CASNPGGRGELFF. The chain employs TRBV2 and TRBJ2-2; TRBD1 is a possible D gene (7 bases). Between the trimmed V and J ends, which lost 7 bases and 8 bases, there was a span of 14 bases. Germline V gene data show CDR1 as SNHLY and CDR2 as FYNNEI. This CDR3 is built from 13 residues.